The next 17 T cell receptor beta chains were all read from a single sample in a study of CD8 T cells in Susac syndrome. An input of 0.5 to 1 ug of RNA was subjected to reverse transcription using random hexamers. A single record per CDR3 protein comes from TCRdb applying MiXCR to the immunoSEQ multiplex PCR reads. The table records under 200,000 distinct CDR3 sequences, 94% of them present only once. The sequencing input was CD4+ T cells from PBMCs. The source is a human donor with Susac syndrome.

V and J are TRBV2 and TRBJ1-4; a weak D match, TRBD1 (6 bases). Trimming stripped 6 bases from V and 0 bases from J, with 14 bases between. The CDR3 is made up of 16 amino acids. Germline CDR1 is SNHLY and CDR2 is FYNNEI. The CDR3 coding sequence is TGTGCCAGCAGGCGGACAGAATATGCAACTAATGAAAAACTGTTTTTT. Translation: CASRRTEYATNEKLFF.

The DNA for the CDR3 is TGCAGTGCTATTCCGACTGCGGTTCTTGGAGAGACCCAGTACTTC. Its protein product is CSAIPTAVLGETQYF. This chain joins TRBV20-1 and TRBJ2-5, with D hard to call. The V gene lost 4 bases and the J gene lost 4 bases, with 19 bases spanning the gap. The CDR3 covers 15 residues. Germline V lookup: CDR1 DFQATT, CDR2 SNEGSKA (reference sequence).

The rearrangement joins TRBV30 to TRBJ1-1, with D perhaps TRBD1 (5 bases). V was cut by 5 bases and J by 4 bases, with 23 bases left in between. The germline V gene encodes CDR1 GTSNPN and CDR2 SVGIG (reference sequence). The CDR3 sequence is 16 residues long. CDR3 amino acids: CAWGGGEEASVTEAFF. CDR3 DNA: TGTGCCTGGGGTGGGGGGGAGGAGGCCTCAGTCACTGAAGCTTTCTTT.

V is TRBV20-1 and J is TRBJ2-7, with a possible D match to TRBD2 (6 bases). Germline CDR1 and CDR2: DFQATT and SNEGSKA (reference sequence). This CDR3 region has 13 residues. The V end was cut by 5 bases, the J end by 4 bases, with 15 bases between. DNA for the CDR3: TGCAGTGCTCCCGCCGGTCGGGGGTACGAGCAGTACTTC. Its protein product is CSAPAGRGYEQYF.

V is TRBV15 and J is TRBJ2-1; 8 nucleotides line up with TRBD2. The CDR3 is 15 amino acids. V lost 0 bases and J lost 10; bases outside the gene matches: 8. The germline V gene has CDR1 LNHNV and CDR2 YYDKDF (reference sequence). The CDR3 region has the DNA TGTGCCACCAGCAGAGATCGGGCGGGGGGTGCGGAGCAGTTCTTC. It encodes CATSRDRAGGAEQFF. The whole variable domain, filled in from reference TRBV15 and TRBJ2-1, reads DAMVIQNPRYQVTQFGKPVTLSCSQTLNHNVMYWYQQKSSQAPKLLFHYYDKDFNNEADTPDNFQSRRPNTSFCFLDIRSPGLGDTAMYLCATSRDRAGGAEQFFGPGTRLTVL.

DNA of the CDR3: TGTGCCAGCAGCGTAGTCCAGGGTTCTGAGCAGTTCTTC. The encoded protein is CASSVVQGSEQFF. The V gene is TRBV9, the J gene TRBJ2-1, with D possibly TRBD1 on 5 matching bases. Germline loops: CDR1 SGDLS, CDR2 YYNGEE. V lost 0 bases to trimming and J lost 9 bases, with 10 bases between them. The CDR3 is 13 amino acids.

V is TRBV11-1 and J is TRBJ2-3; 7 bases align to TRBD2. Germline V gene lookup returns CDR1 SGHAT and CDR2 FQDESV (reference sequence). The CDR3 extends over 18 amino acids. After removal of 5 bases from V and 2 bases from J, the junction contained 16 bases not matched to a gene. The CDR3 reads CASSRLYLARGYTDTQYF. The DNA of the CDR3 is TGTGCCAGCAGCCGGCTTTATTTGGCGCGGGGGTACACAGATACGCAGTATTTT.

J is TRBJ2-7 and V is TRBV20-1; perhaps TRBD1 as D (5 bases). Germline V gene data show CDR1 as DFQATT and CDR2 as SNEGSKA (reference sequence). The CDR3 runs 12 residues. Trimming took off 1 base at V and 6 bases at J, with 10 bases between the two ends. The CDR3 sequence: CSARAGYREQYF. DNA for the CDR3: TGCAGTGCTAGAGCAGGGTACCGCGAGCAGTACTTC.

The V and J genes are TRBV28 and TRBJ1-3; D uncertain. The V end was cut by 6 bases, the J end by 0 bases, with 6 bases between. The CDR3 extends over 13 amino acids. Germline assignment: CDR1 MDHEN and CDR2 SYDVKM. The CDR3 sequence: CASSQPSGNTIYF. In DNA form, the CDR3 reads TGTGCCAGCAGCCAACCCTCTGGAAACACCATATATTTT.

The sample holds a few counts of this clonotype. The V and J genes are TRBV11-2 and TRBJ2-3; 8 bases line up with TRBD2. Per the germline V gene, CDR1 is SGHAT and CDR2 is FQNNGV. V lost 5 bases to trimming and J lost 2 bases; unmatched junction nucleotides: 3. CDR3 length: 14 residues. CDR3 in DNA: TGTGCCAGCAGCAGCGGGGGACTCACAGATACGCAGTATTTT. This encodes CASSSGGLTDTQYF.

This clonotype was seen more than once but under ten times. This chain uses TRBV20-1 with TRBJ1-1; D not resolved. The CDR3 runs to 12 residues. V was pared by 6 bases and J by 1 base, with 9 bases between. Per germline, CDR1 DFQATT and CDR2 SNEGSKA (reference sequence). Here the CDR3 reads CSAGPRNTEAFF. As DNA, the CDR3 is TGCAGTGCAGGACCAAGGAACACTGAAGCTTTCTTT.

The chain links TRBV4-3 to TRBJ2-4; D call uncertain. The CDR3 extends over 15 amino acids. Germline V CDR1 and CDR2: LGHNA, YSLEER. V was pared by 1 base and J by 0 bases, with 7 bases between. The CDR3 spells CASSQALIAKNIQYF. In nucleotides, the CDR3 is TGCGCCAGCAGCCAAGCCCTTATAGCCAAAAACATTCAGTACTTC.

This chain joins TRBV7-9 and TRBJ1-6, with TRBD1 as a possible D gene (6 bases). Deletions cut 7 bases from V and 5 bases from J, with 15 bases between. Germline V gives CDR1 SEHNR, CDR2 FQNEAQ (reference sequence). The CDR3 is 15 residues long. CDR3 coding DNA: TGTGCCAGCACCCCCCAGGGGTTGCATAATTCACCCCTCCACTTT. It encodes CASTPQGLHNSPLHF.

The CDR3, as DNA: TGTGCCAGCAGCCCAGACTTAGGGCCGACCCAGTACTTC. Its protein is CASSPDLGPTQYF. This chain uses TRBV11-2 with TRBJ2-5; D not resolved. The ends were cut back, 5 bases at V and 7 bases at J, with 14 bases in the middle. There are 13 residues in the CDR3. Looked up from germline, CDR1 is SGHAT and CDR2 is FQNNGV.

This sequence joins TRBV11-2 and TRBJ1-4; weak D call: TRBD1 (6 bases). CDR1 SGHAT and CDR2 FQNNGV come from the germline V gene. Deletions cut 4 bases from V and 8 bases from J, with 11 bases between. The CDR3 sequence is 13 residues long. Here the CDR3 reads CASSSKGGEKLFF. The DNA of the CDR3 is TGTGCCAGCAGCTCGAAAGGGGGGGAAAAACTGTTTTTT.

This clonotype was detected once. This chain joins TRBV10-3 and TRBJ1-1; 7 nucleotides line up with TRBD1. CDR1 and CDR2 from the germline V gene are ENHRY and SYGVKD. Germline trimming cut 8 bases from V and 0 bases from J; bases unmatched to any gene: 3. The CDR3 contains 13 residues. This CDR3 reads CAIRTGMNTEAFF. CDR3 in DNA: TGTGCCATCCGGACAGGCATGAACACTGAAGCTTTCTTT.

This clonotype was detected once. The J gene is TRBJ1-5, the V gene TRBV20-1, with D possibly being TRBD1 (6 bases). Germline V gene sequence: CDR1 DFQATT, CDR2 SNEGSKA (reference sequence). Trimming pared 5 bases from V and 0 bases from J, leaving 17 bases between. The CDR3 is made up of 16 amino acids. CDR3 protein: CSALTTGSISNQPQHF. The CDR3, as DNA: TGCAGTGCTCTCACGACAGGATCGATTAGCAATCAGCCCCAGCATTTT.